This T cell receptor (beta chain) came from a study of T cell changes during pregnancy in multiple sclerosis. Trimming removed 1 base from V and 6 bases from J, with 13 bases in between. This CDR3 spans 14 amino acids. Germline-derived CDR1 and CDR2 are MNHEY and SMNVEV (reference sequence). TCRdb's copy holds only in-frame clones and misses some; the assay was immunoSEQ multiplex PCR. Here the sample spans 75,000 to 80,000 clones, around 89% being singletons. This sequence originates from a female donor with multiple sclerosis, enrolled in a pregnancy study. The genes are TRBV27 and TRBJ2-7; D may be TRBD2 (7 bases). Material: peripheral blood, obtained before pregnancy. The CDR3 sequence: CASSLLQGGGEQYF. CDR3 bases: TGTGCCAGCAGTTTATTGCAGGGAGGGGGCGAGCAGTACTTC.